The 17 T cell receptor beta chains given below trace back to one sample, sequenced in a study of blood T cells in healthy people across ages. For the second PCR, which ran for about 6 to 11 cycles, a sample-barcoded 5' primer and a J-beta primer mix were used. TCRdb analysed the 5' RACE reads with MiXCR anew, one entry per CDR3 protein. Found here are hundreds of thousands of distinct CDR3 sequences, 49% of them singletons; the top ten hold under 35%. Sequencing used blood. These receptors were collected from a woman aged 60-75 years in good health.

This rearrangement joins TRBV5-8 to TRBJ2-2; tentative D call: TRBD2 (5 bases). Germline assignment: CDR1 SGHTS and CDR2 YDEGEE. V dropped 4 bases and J dropped 5 bases, with 15 bases sitting between them. The CDR3 runs 15 residues. CDR3 region: CASSRGEMRTGELFF. The CDR3 bases are TGTGCCAGCAGCCGGGGAGAAATGCGGACCGGGGAGCTGTTTTTT. Drawing the rest from reference TRBV5-8 and TRBJ2-2, the complete variable domain is EAGVTQSPTHLIKTRGQQATLRCSPISGHTSVYWYQQALGLGLQFLLWYDEGEERNRGNFPPRFSGRQFPNYSSELNVNALELEDSALYLCASSRGEMRTGELFFGEGSRLTVL.

This clonotype was seen a few times. The rearrangement links TRBV6-6 to TRBJ2-5; D possibly corresponds to TRBD2 (6 bases). The DNA end is a closer match to TRBJ2-7, so the J assignment may be wrong. This CDR3 spans 12 amino acids. CDR1 and CDR2 from the germline V gene are MNHNY and SVGAGI (reference sequence). CDR3 region: CASSYWGGEQYF. CDR3 sequence (DNA): TGTGCCAGCAGTTACTGGGGAGGCGAGCAGTACTTC.

This clonotype was observed a handful of times. The genes are TRBV20-1 and TRBJ2-7; tentatively, D is TRBD2 (6 bases). The CDR3 has 14 residues. Germline V gives CDR1 DFQATT, CDR2 SNEGSKA (reference sequence). V was shortened by 3 bases and J by 0 bases, with 12 bases between the two germline ends. CDR3 DNA sequence: TGCAGTGCTAGTCGGGACTGGAGCTCCTACGAGCAGTACTTC. It specifies CSASRDWSSYEQYF.

This chain links TRBV28 with TRBJ2-7; D may correspond to TRBD1 or TRBD2 (5 bases each). V lost 8 bases, J lost 3 bases, and 11 bases lay in between. Germline lookup yields CDR1 MDHEN and CDR2 SYDVKM. CDR3 length: 12 residues. The CDR3 loop is CASQGRYYEQYF. In DNA, the CDR3 is TGTGCCAGCCAGGGACGATACTACGAGCAGTACTTC.

The V and J genes are TRBV21-1 and TRBJ2-1. TRBV21-1 constitutes a pseudogene. CDR3 length equals 8 residues. CDR3 protein: CASSVKFF. In DNA form, the CDR3 reads TGTGCCAGCAGCGTTAAGTTCTTC.

This clonotype was seen more than once but under ten times. This chain connects TRBV20-1 to TRBJ2-3; 10 positions match TRBD2. Trimming cost V 0 bases and J 4 bases; bases outside gene matches: 7. The germline gives CDR1 DFQATT, CDR2 SNEGSKA (reference sequence). The length of the CDR3 is 16 residues. The CDR3 loop reads CSARDPLAGVADTQYF. The CDR3 DNA follows: TGCAGTGCTAGAGATCCGCTAGCGGGAGTTGCAGATACGCAGTATTTT.

This clonotype showed up just a few times. V and J are TRBV29-1 and TRBJ2-3, with D perhaps TRBD1 or TRBD2 (6 bases each). CDR3 length equals 12 residues. V lost 6 bases to trimming and J lost 6 bases, with 13 bases between them. Germline CDR1 reads SQVTM; CDR2 reads ANQGSEA. In DNA form, the CDR3 reads TGCAGCGTCAGAAGAGGGGGGGATACGCAGTATTTT. It specifies CSVRRGGDTQYF.

The rearrangement joins TRBV3-1 to TRBJ2-4; 14 bases are a match to TRBD2. Germline loops: CDR1 LGHDT, CDR2 YNNKEL (reference sequence). The CDR3 covers 16 residues. V shed 4 bases and J 10 bases; nucleotides not matched to a gene: 9. This CDR3 is CASSPTGLAGESIQYF. DNA for the CDR3: TGTGCCAGCAGCCCGACGGGACTAGCGGGAGAAAGTATTCAGTACTTC. The full variable domain, in which reference TRBV3-1 and TRBJ2-4 provide the parts outside the CDR3, is DTAVSQTPKYLVTQMGNDKSIKCEQNLGHDTMYWYKQDSKKFLKIMFSYNNKELIINETVPNRFSPKSPDKAHLNLHINSLELGDSAVYFCASSPTGLAGESIQYFGAGTRLSVL.

This sequence joins TRBV12-3 or TRBV12-4 and TRBJ2-2, with D perhaps TRBD1 (5 bases). This CDR3 region has 15 residues. Trimming removed 2 bases at V and 4 bases at J, with 11 bases between. Here the CDR3 reads CASSLSGPGTGELFF. CDR3 nucleotide sequence: TGTGCCAGCAGTTTATCAGGGCCGGGCACCGGGGAGCTGTTTTTT.

This chain joins TRBV20-1 and TRBJ2-3; possible D gene TRBD2, 6 bases. The CDR3 has 13 amino acids. CDR1 is DFQATT, CDR2 SNEGSKA, per germline (reference sequence). The V and J ends lost 5 bases and 1 base respectively, with 10 bases between them. The CDR3 DNA follows: TGCAGTGCTCCCTTAGCGGGCACAGATACGCAGTATTTT. Residues: CSAPLAGTDTQYF.

The table lists this clonotype with many counts. The chain links TRBV6-5 to TRBJ2-7, with a possible D match to TRBD2 (6 bases). Between the trimmed V and J ends, which lost 0 bases and 6 bases, there was a span of 9 bases. The germline V gene has CDR1 MNHEY and CDR2 SVGAGI. The CDR3 covers 13 residues. In nucleotides, the CDR3 is TGTGCCAGCAGTTACTCGGGGGGTGGCGAGCAGTACTTC. This gives the protein CASSYSGGGEQYF.

The CDR3 DNA sequence: TGTGCCAGCAGCGCAATTGCGGGGACAGAGACCCAGTACTTC. Translated, it gives CASSAIAGTETQYF. The chain carries TRBV7-2 and TRBJ2-5; a possible D gene is TRBD2 (6 bases). Germline values: CDR1 SGHTA, CDR2 FQGNSA. Trimming removed 5 bases at V and 4 bases at J, with 14 bases between. The CDR3 is 14 amino acids.

This clonotype was seen many times. V and J are TRBV27 and TRBJ2-1; TRBD2 matches 13 bases. Trimming cost V 4 bases and J 4 bases; bases outside gene matches: 4. The CDR3 is made up of 16 amino acids. Germline V gene sequence: CDR1 MNHEY, CDR2 SMNVEV (reference sequence). CDR3 in amino acids: CASSWGLAGQYNEQFF. The CDR3 nucleotides are TGTGCCAGCAGTTGGGGACTAGCGGGGCAGTACAATGAGCAGTTCTTC.

The chain combines TRBV6-1 with TRBJ2-4, with a weak D call TRBD2 (6 bases). V was clipped by 6 bases and J by 5 bases, with 32 bases between them. The V gene's germline CDR1 is MNHNS and CDR2 SASEGT. The CDR3 spans 20 residues. The CDR3 region has the DNA TGTGCCAGCAGAACCCGTGGTAGCTGGAGCCCGGGAGCCTCCCAAAACATTCAGTACTTC. Its protein is CASRTRGSWSPGASQNIQYF.

There are a few counts of this clonotype. The gene calls are TRBV20-1 and TRBJ2-1; perhaps TRBD2 as D (7 bases). In germline, CDR1 is DFQATT, CDR2 SNEGSKA (reference sequence). The CDR3 extends over 13 amino acids. V was clipped by 1 base and J by 12 bases, with 16 bases between them. In DNA, the CDR3 is TGCAGTGCTAGAGTTCTAGCGGCACAGGGGCAGTTCTTC. Its translation: CSARVLAAQGQFF.

V gene TRBV11-2 combines with J gene TRBJ2-7; possibly TRBD2 for D (6 bases). V was trimmed by 5 bases and J by 0 bases, leaving 14 bases between them. Looked up from germline, CDR1 is SGHAT and CDR2 is FQNNGV. CDR3 length: 15 residues. The CDR3: CASSPASDGSYEQYF. CDR3 in DNA: TGTGCCAGCAGCCCGGCTAGCGACGGCTCCTACGAGCAGTACTTC.

In this sample, this clonotype turned up a few times. Possible read error: a much larger clone is one base away. The chain has TRBV10-3 and TRBJ2-7; 9 bases match TRBD1. V trimming: 0 bases; J trimming: 7 bases; junction bases outside the gene matches: 10. CDR1 and CDR2 from the germline V gene are ENHRY and SYGVKD. The CDR3 has 16 amino acids. CDR3 DNA: TGTGCCATCAGTGAGTCGGGACAGGGACGGGACAATGAGCAGTACTTC. Amino acids: CAISESGQGRDNEQYF.